Shown below are 27 T cell receptor beta chains from a single sample sequenced in a study of T-cell memory formation after mild COVID-19. MiXCR, run by TCRdb on the 5' RACE reads, gives a single entry per CDR3 protein. The sample lists around 390,000 distinct CDR3 sequences, 15% to 20% occurring once. Material: PBMCs or a T cell subset sorted from them (not recorded which). These receptors all stem from a man between 18 and 29 years old who had mild COVID-19 (a few samples of this study predate the infection). Cell type and time point are not known.

This clonotype has at least ten counts. The genes are TRBV7-3 and TRBJ2-3; D may be TRBD1 or TRBD2 (5 bases each). There are 15 residues in the CDR3. The V gene lost 3 bases and the J gene lost 1 base, with 11 bases spanning the gap. CDR1 is SGHTA and CDR2 is FQGTGA in the germline V gene. This chain's CDR3 is CASSFIRGGTDTQYF. As DNA, the CDR3 is TGTGCCAGCAGCTTCATTCGGGGCGGCACAGATACGCAGTATTTT.

The V and J genes are TRBV4-2 and TRBJ1-1, with TRBD1 identical over 10 bases. The CDR3 sequence is 17 residues long. The V and J ends lost 4 bases and 1 base, in that order; junction bases with no gene match: 9. CDR1 is LGHNA and CDR2 is YNFKEQ in the germline V gene. In DNA form, the CDR3 reads TGTGCCAGCAGCCCGGGGGACAGGGGATGGGCGAACACTGAAGCTTTCTTT. This encodes CASSPGDRGWANTEAFF.

The chain is built from TRBV29-1 and TRBJ1-2, with 7 bases aligning to TRBD1. The trim removed 4 bases at V and 5 bases at J, leaving 7 bases unmatched. This CDR3 contains 13 residues. The germline V gene has CDR1 SQVTM and CDR2 ANQGSEA. CDR3 in amino acids: CSVVQGEDYGYTF. CDR3 DNA sequence: TGCAGCGTTGTCCAGGGGGAGGATTATGGCTACACCTTC.

This clonotype was observed a few times. The CDR3 DNA reads TGTGCCAGCAGCCTCCCCGGACTAGTCGACCAAGAGACCCAGTACTTC. Translating it yields CASSLPGLVDQETQYF. This rearrangement joins TRBV7-2 to TRBJ2-5; the match to TRBD2 covers 7 bases. From germline, CDR1 is SGHTA and CDR2 FQGNSA. The CDR3 contains 16 residues. With 5 bases clipped from V and 0 bases from J, the junction kept 9 bases outside the gene matches.

The chain has TRBV6-2 or TRBV6-3 and TRBJ2-7; D is unclear. Trimming cost V 0 bases and J 1 base, with 16 bases left between them. Per the germline V gene, CDR1 is MNHEY and CDR2 is SVGEGT. CDR3 length: 17 residues. CDR3 protein: CASSYSVNDALSYEQYF. DNA for the CDR3: TGTGCCAGCAGTTACTCAGTGAATGACGCCTTGTCCTACGAGCAGTACTTC.

This clonotype has a handful of counts. V is TRBV7-9 and J is TRBJ2-1; 8 bases fit TRBD1. The germline V gene encodes CDR1 SEHNR and CDR2 FQNEAQ (reference sequence). Germline trimming cut 5 bases from V and 4 bases from J; bases unmatched to any gene: 7. The length of the CDR3 is 15 residues. The DNA for the CDR3 is TGTGCCAGCAGCCCCCGGGACAGGCTATACAATGAGCAGTTCTTC. Translation gives CASSPRDRLYNEQFF.

The chain joins TRBV5-1 to TRBJ2-1; 7 bases are shared with TRBD2. The germline V gene encodes CDR1 SGHRS and CDR2 YFSETQ. V dropped 9 bases and J dropped 4; count of bases not matched to a gene: 4. The CDR3 extends over 12 amino acids. Here the CDR3 reads CATGLVYNEQFF. CDR3 sequence (DNA): TGCGCCACCGGACTAGTTTACAATGAGCAGTTCTTC.

This chain links TRBV15 with TRBJ1-4, with TRBD1 matching 8 bases. V was pared by 8 bases and J by 7 bases, with 21 bases of the junction left unmatched. The CDR3 extends over 18 amino acids. Germline V gene data show CDR1 as LNHNV and CDR2 as YYDKDF (reference sequence). DNA for the CDR3: TGTGCCACCTCTCAAGAAATAATTACAGGGGGTGGGAGTGAAAAACTGTTTTTT. This encodes CATSQEIITGGGSEKLFF.

This clonotype has only a few counts. The V call is TRBV29-1, the J call TRBJ1-3; D not resolved. Trimming removed 3 bases from V and 1 base from J, with 4 bases in between. This CDR3 contains 12 residues. CDR1 is SQVTM, CDR2 ANQGSEA, per germline. CDR3 DNA sequence: TGCAGCGTTGAGGGATCTGGAAACACCATATATTTT. Translation gives CSVEGSGNTIYF.

This clonotype was counted between two and nine times. The genes are TRBV29-1 and TRBJ2-1, with 9 positions matching TRBD2. Germline assignment: CDR1 SQVTM and CDR2 ANQGSEA. The length of the CDR3 is 14 residues. J lost 5 bases, V lost 7 bases, and 9 bases had no gene match. CDR3 sequence (DNA): TGCAGCGCCCCCCCGCGGGGGGGCCACAATGAGCAGTTCTTC. It encodes CSAPPRGGHNEQFF.

This clonotype was counted many times. The genes are TRBV7-9 and TRBJ2-1; TRBD2 agrees at 7 bases. The CDR3 consists of 13 residues. Germline CDR1 is SEHNR and CDR2 is FQNEAQ (reference sequence). Trimming removed 3 bases from V and 5 bases from J; junction bases left unmatched: 1. The CDR3 sequence is CASSLAGDNEQFF. The CDR3 nucleotides are TGTGCCAGCAGCTTGGCGGGGGACAATGAGCAGTTCTTC.

This clonotype has just a few counts. This chain links TRBV7-8 with TRBJ2-1; D is undetermined. V lost 9 bases, J lost 8 bases, and 5 bases lay in between. This CDR3 contains 9 residues. Germline-derived CDR1 and CDR2 are SGHVS and FQNEAQ. CDR3: CARIHEQFF. CDR3 nucleotides: TGTGCCAGGATTCATGAGCAGTTCTTC.

V and J are TRBV7-6 and TRBJ2-2; 11 bases are shared with TRBD2. CDR1 SGHVS and CDR2 FNYEAQ come from the germline V gene. After removal of 3 bases from V and 4 bases from J, the junction contained 4 bases not matched to a gene. The CDR3 length is 16 residues. The CDR3, as DNA: TGTGCCAGCAGCTTCACGACTAGCGGGGCCACCGGGGAGCTGTTTTTT. Its translation: CASSFTTSGATGELFF.

This clonotype has just a few counts. The chain is built from TRBV10-3 and TRBJ2-7, with 7 bases aligning to TRBD2. CDR1 ENHRY and CDR2 SYGVKD come from the germline V gene. J lost 7 bases, V lost 5 bases, and 8 bases had no gene match. The CDR3 consists of 13 residues. CDR3 in DNA: TGTGCCATCAGTATCGGCTCAGCGGGGGAGCAGTACTTC. Residues: CAISIGSAGEQYF.

This clonotype was seen only once. The chain links TRBV9 to TRBJ1-6; TRBD1 might be the D (6 bases). Trimming took 2 bases from V and 9 from J, leaving 12 bases between them. This CDR3 comprises 14 residues. The V gene's germline CDR1 is SGDLS and CDR2 YYNGEE. This CDR3 reads CASSVTGWSSPLHF. The CDR3 DNA reads TGTGCCAGCAGCGTGACAGGCTGGAGTTCACCCCTCCACTTT.

V usage is TRBV6-2 or TRBV6-3 and J usage is TRBJ2-5, with 10 bases fitting TRBD1. Germline V gene lookup returns CDR1 MNHEY and CDR2 SVGEGT. V shed 5 bases and J 2 bases; nucleotides not matched to a gene: 5. This CDR3 is built from 15 residues. As DNA, the CDR3 is TGTGCCAGCAGTCCGGGACAGGGGTCACAAGAGACCCAGTACTTC. Its translation is CASSPGQGSQETQYF.

This rearrangement joins TRBV7-2 to TRBJ2-5, with 11 bases identical to TRBD1. In germline, CDR1 is SGHTA, CDR2 FQGNSA. The CDR3 runs to 15 residues. Unmatched junction bases numbered 4, after V lost 2 bases and J lost 5 bases. CDR3 in DNA: TGTGCCAGCAGCTTAACGGACAGGGGGCAGGAGACCCAGTACTTC. Translated, it gives CASSLTDRGQETQYF.

This clonotype was picked up a small number of times. The V and J genes are TRBV7-8 and TRBJ1-1, with D perhaps matching TRBD1 (5 bases). The CDR3 covers 13 residues. With 4 bases removed from V and 6 bases from J, the gap between germline ends came to 12 bases. CDR1 SGHVS and CDR2 FQNEAQ come from the germline V gene. In DNA form, the CDR3 reads TGTGCCAGCAGCTCGCGAGGGGCCCCTGAAGCTTTCTTT. Amino acids: CASSSRGAPEAFF.

The V and J genes are TRBV20-1 and TRBJ2-5; perhaps D is TRBD1 or TRBD2 (5 bases each). Germline loops: CDR1 DFQATT, CDR2 SNEGSKA (reference sequence). The CDR3 extends over 14 amino acids. The ends were cut back, 0 bases at V and 4 bases at J, with 12 bases in the middle. The CDR3 region has the DNA TGCAGTGCTAGAGATCGGGTGAGGGGAGAGACCCAGTACTTC. Its translation is CSARDRVRGETQYF.

This clonotype was detected many times. In DNA, the CDR3 is TGCGCCAGCAGCTTGGGTCAGGGAAGCACCGGGGAGCTGTTTTTT. It specifies CASSLGQGSTGELFF. The chain employs TRBV5-1 and TRBJ2-2; possible D gene TRBD1, 5 bases. The germline V gene encodes CDR1 SGHRS and CDR2 YFSETQ. Trimming removed 0 bases at V and 4 bases at J, with 10 bases between. The CDR3 runs to 15 residues. The full variable domain, completed using reference TRBV5-1 and TRBJ2-2, is KAGVTQTPRYLIKTRGQQVTLSCSPISGHRSVSWYQQTPGQGLQFLFEYFSETQRNKGNFPGRFSGRQFSNSRSEMNVSTLELGDSALYLCASSLGQGSTGELFFGEGSRLTVL.

This clonotype was observed a few times. The chain employs TRBV4-2 and TRBJ2-5; a weak D match, TRBD2 (6 bases). Germline V gene sequence: CDR1 LGHNA, CDR2 YNFKEQ. The CDR3 has 16 amino acids. V lost 3 bases to trimming and J lost 5 bases, with 19 bases between them. The DNA for the CDR3 is TGTGCCAGCAGCCATTACGGAGGGGCCTTGGAGGAGACCCAGTACTTC. Its translation is CASSHYGGALEETQYF.

This clonotype was seen more than once but under ten times. This chain uses TRBV7-9 with TRBJ1-6; maybe TRBD1 (5 bases). The CDR3 is 16 amino acids. CDR1 and CDR2 from the germline V gene are SEHNR and FQNEAQ (reference sequence). Trimming stripped 1 base from V and 7 bases from J, with 14 bases between. DNA for the CDR3: TGTGCCAGCAGCTTAGGGCAGGGATTCTTGAATTCACCCCTCCACTTT. Translating it yields CASSLGQGFLNSPLHF.

This chain uses TRBV12-3 or TRBV12-4 with TRBJ2-3; D unresolved. The CDR3 loop spans 14 amino acids. Trimming stripped 2 bases from V and 4 bases from J, with 10 bases between. The CDR3 protein is CASSLTLVSDTQYF. In nucleotides, the CDR3 is TGTGCCAGCAGTTTAACCCTAGTCTCAGATACGCAGTATTTT.

This clonotype has just a few counts. The DNA of the CDR3 is TGCGCCAGCAGCCCTTCCTTACAGGGGACAGATACGCAGTATTTT. This translates into CASSPSLQGTDTQYF. The rearrangement uses TRBV5-1 and TRBJ2-3, with 7 bases matching TRBD1. This CDR3 spans 15 amino acids. The trim removed 4 bases at V and 3 bases at J, leaving 8 bases unmatched. The germline V gene has CDR1 SGHRS and CDR2 YFSETQ.

A few counts support this clonotype. The chain is built from TRBV5-1 and TRBJ2-2, with D tentatively TRBD2 (5 bases). From germline, CDR1 is SGHRS and CDR2 YFSETQ. The CDR3 sequence is 18 residues long. The ends were cut back, 4 bases at V and 5 bases at J, with 24 bases in the middle. The CDR3 sequence is CASSPFLLSVGGTGELFF. CDR3 nucleotides: TGCGCCAGCAGCCCCTTTCTTCTTTCCGTTGGCGGGACCGGGGAGCTGTTTTTT. Based on the CDR3 plus reference TRBV5-1 and TRBJ2-2, the full variable domain is KAGVTQTPRYLIKTRGQQVTLSCSPISGHRSVSWYQQTPGQGLQFLFEYFSETQRNKGNFPGRFSGRQFSNSRSEMNVSTLELGDSALYLCASSPFLLSVGGTGELFFGEGSRLTVL.

The chain joins TRBV20-1 to TRBJ2-4; 9 bases agree with TRBD1. The CDR3 has 14 amino acids. V dropped 6 bases and J dropped 7; count of bases not matched to a gene: 10. CDR1 and CDR2 (germline): DFQATT, SNEGSKA (reference sequence). As DNA, the CDR3 is TGCAGTGCAATTGCCGGGACAGGGAAGAACATTCAGTACTTC. This codes for CSAIAGTGKNIQYF.

CDR3 region: CASSQLGPIYEQYF. The CDR3 DNA follows: TGCGCCAGCAGCCAACTGGGCCCGATCTACGAGCAGTACTTC. The chain combines TRBV4-1 with TRBJ2-7; D unclear. Trimming removed 2 bases from V and 3 bases from J, with 11 bases in between. Germline V gene sequence: CDR1 MGHRA, CDR2 YSYEKL. The CDR3 has 14 amino acids.